This T cell receptor beta chain was sequenced for a study of shared clonotypes between healthy human individuals. Across the study: Each donor's CD8 memory used one plate, CD8 naive two, each CD4 subset three. Findings and caveats of the study: Apart from blood, nothing was sampled; tissue repertoires likely differ. Against clonotypes common to all four donors, non-shared ones had lower generation probabilities.

With respect to this clone: No antigen is known for it.

Germline assignment: CDR1 SQVTM and CDR2 ANQGSEA. V was clipped by 4 bases and J by 6 bases, with 12 bases between them. CDR3 length: 12 amino acids. The protocol was immunoSEQ multiplex PCR, while the TCRdb copy is restricted to in-frame clones and leaves out a portion. The data show some 1.5 million clones, more than 95% seen once. The chain links TRBV29-1 to TRBJ1-2; D unresolved. The sequence derives from a man in his thirties or forties in good health. Source material: naive CD4+ T cells sorted from blood. Subset reported: CD45RA+ positively selected. The CDR3 DNA is TGCAGCGTTGTTTTGGGTGTGAATGGCTACACCTTC. Translated, it gives CSVVLGVNGYTF.